This TCR beta chain was found in a study of OX40 agonist ivuxolimab in advanced cancers. Study information: Patients received ivuxolimab, an agonistic anti-OX40 (CD134) antibody. Findings and limits, study-wide: At 0.1 to 3.0 mg/kg, CD4+ and CD8+ blood T cells expanded clonally by week 6.

V gave up 5 bases and J gave up 3 bases; unmatched junction bases: 9. The CDR3 totals 15 residues. Germline V lookup: CDR1 SGHTA, CDR2 FQGNSA. This table comes from immunoSEQ multiplex PCR, and its TCRdb copy is limited to in-frame clones, with some not included. The sample has 95,000 to 150,000 clones; 80% to 90% are singletons. As regards this clone: The antigen remains undetermined.

The TCR was taken from an adult with an advanced solid tumor such as melanoma, head and neck, liver or kidney cancer. The V and J genes are TRBV7-2 and TRBJ2-7, with 8 bases identical to TRBD1. The sequences come from CD4+ or CD8+ T cells sorted from blood, collected in a trial of the OX40 agonist ivuxolimab. CDR3 DNA: TGTGCCAGCAGCCCAGGACAGGGAGCCTTCTACGAGCAGTACTTC. This sequence encodes CASSPGQGAFYEQYF.